A selection of T cell receptor beta chains follows, all from one sample in a study of shared clonotypes between healthy human individuals. Only in-frame clones appear in the TCRdb table, and some are missing; sequencing was by immunoSEQ multiplex PCR. The sample has 1.6 million or so clones; around 98.5% are singletons. Sequences were obtained from naive CD4+ T cells sorted from blood. The source of these receptors is a man under 40 in good health. CDR3s include the opening cysteine and the closing phenylalanine or tryptophan. A D gene is named only where the DNA matches it firmly. Only part of the rows carry a size: once, few, many, or a class if the clone is expanded.

size,D,J,length,V,CDR3,DNA
-,-,TRBJ2-3,16,TRBV6-6,CASSYTMGGGTDTQYF,TGTGCCAGCAGTTACACCATGGGGGGCGGCACAGATACGCAGTATTTT
-,TRBD2,TRBJ2-5,16,TRBV11-2,CASSRSRGGYQETQYF,TGTGCCAGCAGCCGCTCCCGGGGGGGATACCAAGAGACCCAGTACTTC
-,TRBD2,TRBJ2-3,15,TRBV7-9,CASSSAGGRTDTQYF,TGTGCCAGCAGCTCCGCGGGAGGGCGGACAGATACGCAGTATTTT
few,TRBD2,TRBJ2-3,16,TRBV30,CAWSVFSGGSTDTQYF,TGTGCCTGGAGTGTCTTTAGCGGGGGCAGCACAGATACGCAGTATTTT
-,-,TRBJ1-3,12,TRBV6-4,CASRDSRNTIYF,TGTGCCAGCAGGGACAGCCGAAACACCATATATTTT
-,TRBD1,TRBJ1-3,16,TRBV7-9,CASSISGQGSGNTIYF,TGTGCCAGCAGCATATCAGGACAGGGCTCTGGAAACACCATATATTTT
-,-,TRBJ2-1,13,TRBV5-1,CASSLGTYNEQFF,TGCGCCAGCAGCCTCGGGACCTACAATGAGCAGTTCTTC
-,-,TRBJ2-1,15,TRBV2,CASSVFSGVYNEQFF,TGTGCCAGCAGTGTTTTTAGCGGAGTTTACAATGAGCAGTTCTTC
-,-,TRBJ2-7,14,TRBV4-2,CASSLVGGEDGQYF,TGTGCCAGCAGCCTTGTAGGGGGAGAGGATGGGCAGTACTTC
-,-,TRBJ2-7,13,TRBV6-5,CASSTGPRGEQYF,TGTGCCAGCAGTACAGGTCCCCGCGGCGAGCAGTACTTC
-,-,TRBJ1-5,15,TRBV19,CASSVSIHSNQPQHF,TGTGCCAGTTCTGTGAGCATACATAGCAATCAGCCCCAGCATTTT
-,-,TRBJ2-7,11,TRBV20-1,CSAGTEYEQYF,TGCAGTGCTGGAACAGAATACGAGCAGTACTTC
-,-,TRBJ2-2,16,TRBV14,CASSQDLERFNGELFF,TGTGCCAGCAGCCAAGATCTAGAAAGGTTTAACGGGGAGCTGTTTTTT
-,-,TRBJ2-1,14,TRBV2,CASSEAIDTGSQFF,TGTGCCAGCAGTGAAGCGATCGACACGGGATCGCAGTTCTTC
-,-,TRBJ2-3,13,TRBV28,CASSSPVTDTQYF,TGTGCCAGCAGTTCCCCCGTTACGGATACGCAGTATTTT
-,-,TRBJ1-2,13,TRBV6-6,CASSLDGLYGYTF,TGTGCCAGCAGTTTGGACGGACTCTATGGCTACACCTTC
-,TRBD2,TRBJ2-5,15,TRBV28,CASSLSLGGKETQYF,TGTGCCAGCAGTTTATCCCTCGGGGGGAAAGAGACCCAGTACTTC
-,-,TRBJ2-1,15,TRBV9,CASSPLGGKHNEQFF,TGTGCCAGCAGCCCCCTTGGGGGTAAACACAATGAGCAGTTCTTC
-,TRBD1,TRBJ1-2,15,TRBV6-1,CATLYFGTGDYGYTF,TGTGCCACGTTATACTTCGGGACAGGGGATTATGGCTACACCTTC
-,-,TRBJ2-1,15,TRBV19,CASRRLDPEQDEQFF,TGTGCCAGTAGGCGACTAGACCCCGAACAAGATGAGCAGTTCTTC
once,-,TRBJ2-1,15,TRBV18,CASSQSRSSYNEQFF,TGTGCCAGCTCACAAAGTAGGAGCTCCTACAATGAGCAGTTCTTC
-,TRBD2,TRBJ2-7,15,TRBV28,CASSREGLAGREQYF,TGTGCCAGCAGTCGAGAGGGACTAGCGGGACGCGAGCAGTACTTC